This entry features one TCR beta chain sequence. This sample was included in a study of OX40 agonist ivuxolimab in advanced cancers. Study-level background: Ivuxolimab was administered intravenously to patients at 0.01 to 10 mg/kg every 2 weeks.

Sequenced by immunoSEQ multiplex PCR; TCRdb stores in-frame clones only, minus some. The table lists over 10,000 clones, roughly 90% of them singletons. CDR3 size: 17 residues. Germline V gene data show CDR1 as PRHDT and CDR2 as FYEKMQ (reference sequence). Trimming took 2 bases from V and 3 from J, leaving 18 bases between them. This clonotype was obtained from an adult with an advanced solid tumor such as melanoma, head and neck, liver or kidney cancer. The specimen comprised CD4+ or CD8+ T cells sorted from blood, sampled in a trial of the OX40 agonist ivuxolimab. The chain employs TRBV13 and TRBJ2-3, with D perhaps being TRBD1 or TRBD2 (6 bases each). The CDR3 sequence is CASSLISGRGGTDTQYF. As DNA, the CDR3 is TGTGCCAGCAGCTTAATCTCGGGCAGGGGAGGTACAGATACGCAGTATTTT. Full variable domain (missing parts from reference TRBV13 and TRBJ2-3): AAGVIQSPRHLIKEKRETATLKCYPIPRHDTVYWYQQGPGQDPQFLISFYEKMQSDKGSIPDRFSAQQFSDYHSELNMSSLELGDSALYFCASSLISGRGGTDTQYFGPGTRLTVL.